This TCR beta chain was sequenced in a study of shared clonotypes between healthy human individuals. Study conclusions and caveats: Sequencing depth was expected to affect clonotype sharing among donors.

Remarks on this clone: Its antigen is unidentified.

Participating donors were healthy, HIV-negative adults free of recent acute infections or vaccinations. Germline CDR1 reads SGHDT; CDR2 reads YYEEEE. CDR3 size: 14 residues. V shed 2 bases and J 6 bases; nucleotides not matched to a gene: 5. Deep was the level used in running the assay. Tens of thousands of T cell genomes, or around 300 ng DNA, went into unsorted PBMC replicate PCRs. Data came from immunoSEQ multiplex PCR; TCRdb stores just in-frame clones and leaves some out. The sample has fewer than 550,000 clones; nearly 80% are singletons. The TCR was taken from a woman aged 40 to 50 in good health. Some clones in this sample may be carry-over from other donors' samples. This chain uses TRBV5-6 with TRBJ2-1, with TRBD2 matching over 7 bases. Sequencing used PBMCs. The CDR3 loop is CASSFASGSNEQFF. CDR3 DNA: TGTGCCAGCAGCTTTGCTAGCGGCAGCAATGAGCAGTTCTTC.